This is a list of T cell receptor beta chains from one sample in a study. TCRdb re-analysed the 5' RACE reads in MiXCR, keeping a single row per CDR3 protein. There are some 62,000 distinct CDR3 sequences in the sample; 30% occur only once, and roughly 2.1% lies in the top ten. The specimen was tumor-infiltrating naive CD4+ T cells sorted from the breast tumor. The receptors here all came from a female donor with breast cancer. Both conserved end residues are part of each CDR3. The D gene is left open where the match is weak. Size is stated for part of the rows, as once, few or many counts, or as a class when the clone is expanded.

>TRBJ1-5|TRBV7-2|NA|NA
CASSLEHSNQPQHF
TGTGCCAGCAGCTTAGAACATAGCAATCAGCCCCAGCATTTT
>TRBJ1-2|TRBV6-1|once|TRBD1
CASSVTGSFYGYTF
TGTGCCAGCAGTGTGACAGGGTCCTTCTATGGCTACACCTTC
>TRBJ1-3|TRBV5-6|few|NA
CASTQLSGNTIYF
TGTGCCAGCACTCAACTCTCTGGAAACACCATATATTTT
>TRBJ2-2|TRBV5-1|NA|TRBD2
CASRREGSNTGELFF
TGCGCCAGCAGGAGGGAGGGGTCGAACACCGGGGAGCTGTTTTTT
>TRBJ1-3|TRBV5-1|NA|NA
CASSLGGSGNTIYF
TGCGCCAGCAGCTTGGGAGGGAGTGGAAACACCATATATTTT
>TRBJ2-7|TRBV29-1|NA|TRBD1
CSVVSRGPTSYEQYF
TGCAGCGTGGTTAGCAGGGGGCCCACCTCCTACGAGCAGTACTTC
>TRBJ2-1|TRBV5-1|NA|NA
CASSLVGLRGNEQFF
TGCGCCAGCAGCTTGGTAGGGTTGAGAGGCAATGAGCAGTTCTTC
>TRBJ2-7|TRBV5-1|few|NA
CASSLGDMEREQYF
TGCGCCAGCAGCTTGGGGGACATGGAAAGAGAGCAGTACTTC
>TRBJ2-1|TRBV5-1|few|NA
CASSARGSDNEQFF
TGCGCCAGCAGCGCGAGGGGGTCGGACAATGAGCAGTTCTTC
>TRBJ2-1|TRBV9|many|TRBD2
CASSVGGREGEQFF
TGTGCCAGCAGCGTAGGTGGTAGGGAGGGTGAGCAGTTCTTC
>TRBJ2-7|TRBV2|NA|TRBD1
CASSSGQVAYEQYF
TGTGCCAGCAGCTCGGGACAGGTCGCCTACGAGCAGTACTTC
>TRBJ1-5|TRBV15|many|NA
CATSRGVSNQPQHF
TGTGCCACCAGCAGAGGGGTTAGCAATCAGCCCCAGCATTTT
>TRBJ2-1|TRBV20-1|NA|NA
CSASISVPYNEQFF
TGCAGTGCTAGCATCTCCGTTCCCTACAATGAGCAGTTCTTC
>TRBJ2-3|TRBV5-1|NA|TRBD2
CASSSGGASDTQYF
TGCGCCAGCAGTAGCGGGGGGGCCTCAGATACGCAGTATTTT
>TRBJ1-6|TRBV20-1|NA|TRBD1
CSAGDSGSPLHF
TGCAGTGCTGGGGACAGCGGATCACCCCTCCACTTT
>TRBJ1-1|TRBV6-1|medium-sized|TRBD1
CASPLGQGAHGAFF
TGTGCCAGCCCGTTGGGGCAGGGGGCCCACGGAGCTTTCTTT
>TRBJ1-1|TRBV5-6|few|TRBD1
CASSVTGVGTEAFF
TGTGCCAGCAGCGTTACAGGGGTCGGTACTGAAGCTTTCTTT
>TRBJ2-1|TRBV6-2/TRBV6-3|NA|TRBD2
CANSYSGLAGVYNEQFF
TGTGCCAACAGTTACTCAGGGCTAGCGGGAGTCTACAATGAGCAGTTCTTC
>TRBJ2-3|TRBV6-6|many|TRBD1
CASSNRGVGTDTQYF
TGTGCCAGCAGTAACAGGGGGGTTGGCACAGATACGCAGTATTTT
>TRBJ2-5|TRBV2|NA|NA
CASSWTKETQYF
TGTGCCAGCAGTTGGACAAAAGAGACCCAGTACTTC
>TRBJ1-5|TRBV7-2|few|NA
CASSPRGGGYSNQPQHF
TGTGCCAGCAGCCCCCGGGGGGGCGGGTATAGCAATCAGCCCCAGCATTTT
>TRBJ2-5|TRBV7-9|NA|NA
CASSLGGTAKGTQYF
TGCGCCAGCAGCTTAGGGGGGACAGCCAAAGGGACCCAGTACTTC
>TRBJ2-7|TRBV5-1|NA|NA
CASSLEPGATYEQYF
TGCGCCAGCAGCTTGGAGCCGGGAGCGACCTACGAGCAGTACTTC
>TRBJ2-7|TRBV7-9|NA|NA
CASTMGQAGEQYF
TGTGCCAGCACCATGGGCCAGGCGGGCGAGCAGTACTTC
>TRBJ1-1|TRBV20-1|NA|TRBD1
CSARPDRGLTEAFF
TGCAGTGCTAGACCAGACAGGGGGCTTACTGAAGCTTTCTTT
>TRBJ2-2|TRBV5-1|medium-sized|NA
CASSRDPANTGELFF
TGCGCCAGCAGCCGGGACCCAGCGAACACCGGGGAGCTGTTTTTT
>TRBJ1-1|TRBV25-1|few|NA
CASNTGKNTEAFF
TGTGCCAGCAATACCGGGAAAAACACTGAAGCTTTCTTT
>TRBJ1-2|TRBV5-1|NA|NA
CASSLAGEVSVYTF
TGCGCCAGCAGCTTGGCCGGGGAGGTCTCCGTCTACACCTTC
>TRBJ1-1|TRBV29-1|NA|NA
CSVHNRAGFQSEAFF
TGCAGCGTTCATAATCGGGCGGGGTTTCAGTCTGAAGCTTTCTTT
>TRBJ1-2|TRBV5-1|NA|TRBD1
CASSGGQTYGYTF
TGCGCCAGCAGCGGGGGACAGACGTATGGCTACACCTTC
>TRBJ1-3|TRBV15|few|NA
CATSRERITGNTIYF
TGTGCCACCAGCAGAGAAAGGATTACCGGAAACACCATATATTTT
>TRBJ1-6|TRBV6-1|many|NA
CASRGDLYNSPLHF
TGTGCCAGCAGGGGGGACCTCTATAATTCACCCCTCCACTTT
>TRBJ2-5|TRBV7-9|NA|NA
CASSPTLAETQYF
TGTGCCAGCAGCCCAACGTTGGCGGAGACCCAGTACTTC
>TRBJ1-6|TRBV5-1|many|TRBD1
CASSFGGTGGSPLHF
TGCGCCAGCAGCTTCGGCGGGACAGGTGGCTCACCCCTCCACTTT
>TRBJ2-7|TRBV12-3/TRBV12-4|many|NA
CASSSSGTSYEQYF
TGTGCCAGCAGTTCATCGGGGACTTCCTACGAGCAGTACTTC